This T cell receptor beta chain was recorded in a study of blood T cell repertoires in COVID-19. Sequenced by immunoSEQ multiplex PCR; TCRdb stores in-frame clones only, minus some. The sample yields 160,000 or so clones, 80% seen once. Germline lookup yields CDR1 LNHDA and CDR2 SQIVND (reference sequence). The CDR3 contains 15 residues. Between the trimmed V and J ends, which lost 5 bases and 6 bases, there was a span of 19 bases. The chain recombines TRBV19 with TRBJ1-1; possible D gene TRBD1, 6 bases. Source material: PBMCs or T cells enriched from blood (not recorded which). The clonotype comes from a woman between 55 and 75 years old who had recovered from COVID-19. CDR3 loop: CASSFPQGRGPEAFF. The CDR3 DNA reads as TGTGCCAGTAGTTTCCCACAGGGAAGAGGACCTGAAGCTTTCTTT.